A single sample is the source of the 8 T cell receptor beta chains below, sequenced in a study of blood T cell repertoires in COVID-19. Measured with immunoSEQ multiplex PCR; TCRdb has only the in-frame clones, and not every one. The sample shows 200,000 or so clones, around 84% of them seen only once. The sequencing sample was made of peripheral blood. The source is a man in his fifties who had recovered from COVID-19.

J is TRBJ1-1 and V is TRBV14; 7 bases are shared with TRBD1. Losses at the gene ends were 0 bases for V and 2 bases for J; bases not matched to a gene: 6. Looked up from germline, CDR1 is SGHDN and CDR2 is FVKESK. The CDR3 length is 16 residues. The DNA of the CDR3 is TGTGCCAGCAGCCAAGATCAGGGGGTGATAAACACTGAAGCTTTCTTT. Its protein is CASSQDQGVINTEAFF. Supplemented by reference TRBV14 and TRBJ1-1, the full variable domain reads EAGVTQFPSHSVIEKGQTVTLRCDPISGHDNLYWYRRVMGKEIKFLLHFVKESKQDESGMPNNRFLAERTGGTYSTLKVQPAELEDSGVYFCASSQDQGVINTEAFFGQGTRLTVV.

V is TRBV12-3 or TRBV12-4 and J is TRBJ2-1; D gene unclear. This CDR3 contains 11 residues. Trimming left V 6 bases short and J 4 bases short, with 4 bases between. DNA of the CDR3: TGTGCCAGCAGATATTACAATGAGCAGTTCTTC. Translated, it gives CASRYYNEQFF.

The count of this clone is one. The chain employs TRBV6-5 and TRBJ2-3; TRBD1 matches at 10 bases. With V trimmed by 0 bases and J by 5 bases, 2 bases remained unmatched. The CDR3 spans 15 residues. Germline-derived CDR1 and CDR2 are MNHEY and SVGAGI. DNA of the CDR3: TGTGCCAGCAGTTACTCGACAGGGGGCAAAGATACGCAGTATTTT. Amino acid sequence: CASSYSTGGKDTQYF.

For the CDR3, the DNA is TGTGCCAGTAGTATCCGCAGTCTGCCAAACACCGGGGAGCTGTTTTTT. It specifies CASSIRSLPNTGELFF. This chain uses TRBV19 with TRBJ2-2; D is undetermined. CDR3 length: 16 amino acids. The germline CDR1 and CDR2 sequences are LNHDA and SQIVND (reference sequence). The ends were cut back, 3 bases at V and 2 bases at J, with 13 bases in the middle.

Here the CDR3 reads CASSPPTRTGGRETQYF. In DNA, the CDR3 is TGTGCCAGCTCACCACCTACAAGGACAGGGGGCCGAGAGACCCAGTACTTC. This chain joins TRBV18 and TRBJ2-5; 11 bases map to TRBD1. This CDR3 has 17 amino acids. The trim removed 0 bases at V and 4 bases at J, leaving 7 bases unmatched. The V gene's germline CDR1 is KGHSH and CDR2 LQKENI.

The chain is built from TRBV19 and TRBJ2-5; D is perhaps TRBD1 (5 bases). The CDR3 runs to 15 residues. Germline CDR1 LNHDA, CDR2 SQIVND (reference sequence). V gave up 0 bases and J gave up 0 bases, with 8 bases separating them. This CDR3 reads CASSIDPGYQETQYF. CDR3 in DNA: TGTGCCAGTAGTATAGATCCAGGGTACCAAGAGACCCAGTACTTC.

This chain connects TRBV3-1 (or the pseudogene TRBV3-2) to TRBJ2-1; 13 bases are shared with TRBD2. CDR1 is LGHDT, CDR2 YNNKEL, per germline (reference sequence). The V and J ends lost 5 bases and 9 bases, in that order; junction bases with no gene match: 10. CDR3 length: 16 residues. CDR3 coding DNA: TGTGCCAGCAGCGAAGGACTAGCGGGAGATTTCGGTGAGCAGTTCTTC. Its protein is CASSEGLAGDFGEQFF.

In this sample, this clone turned up a few times. The V gene is TRBV28, the J gene TRBJ1-1, with D possibly TRBD1 on 5 matching bases. The CDR3 is 16 residues long. The V gene's germline CDR1 is MDHEN and CDR2 SYDVKM. Trimming left V 3 bases short and J 1 base short, with 15 bases between. CDR3: CASSFLQGTGNTEAFF. DNA of the CDR3: TGTGCCAGCAGTTTCTTGCAGGGCACGGGGAACACTGAAGCTTTCTTT.